The rows below give T cell receptor beta chains drawn from one sample of a study of cytomegalovirus exposure and HLA in healthy donors. TCRdb's copy holds only in-frame clones and misses some; the assay was immunoSEQ multiplex PCR. Among 110,000 or so clones listed, roughly 8.6% were seen once. Sequencing input: PBMCs. These receptors all stem from a woman aged 35 to 49 in good health and CMV-seropositive. Each CDR3 is given with its conserved first and last residue. Each record gives: J gene, clone size, V gene, D gene, CDR3 protein, CDR3 DNA. D genes are given only for firm matches. Some rows have no size entry. The others give once, few or many, or a class for an expanded clone.

TRBJ2-3,NA,TRBV5-1,NA,CASSLEGVPSTDTQYF,TGCGCCAGCAGCTTGGAGGGGGTCCCTAGCACAGATACGCAGTATTTT
TRBJ2-2,once,TRBV11-3,TRBD1,CASSLGTGYTGELFF,TGTGCCAGCAGCCTGGGGACAGGATACACCGGGGAGCTGTTTTTT
TRBJ2-7,few,TRBV6-5,TRBD1,CASRVDRAPYEQYF,TGTGCCAGCAGGGTCGACAGGGCCCCCTACGAGCAGTACTTC
TRBJ1-1,NA,TRBV4-2,TRBD1,CASSQDLRELRGHTEAFF,TGTGCCAGCAGCCAAGATCTCCGAGAGTTGAGGGGGCACACTGAAGCTTTCTTT
TRBJ2-7,NA,TRBV27,NA,CASSLSALGAQGEQYF,TGTGCCAGCAGTTTATCGGCTTTGGGGGCGCAAGGCGAGCAGTACTTC
TRBJ2-3,NA,TRBV7-9,NA,CASSAFFGGRTDTQYF,TGTGCCAGCAGCGCCTTCTTCGGGGGTCGCACAGATACGCAGTATTTT
TRBJ1-1,few,TRBV14,NA,CASSRSWEVGTEAFF,TGTGCCAGCAGCCGTTCCTGGGAGGTTGGGACTGAAGCTTTCTTT
TRBJ1-3,few,TRBV5-1,NA,CASSEGGSGNTIYF,TGCGCCAGCAGCGAGGGCGGCTCTGGAAACACCATATATTTT
TRBJ1-1,NA,TRBV27,TRBD1,CASSSTTGLNTEAFF,TGTGCCAGCAGCTCCACGACAGGGCTTAACACTGAAGCTTTCTTT
TRBJ2-5,NA,TRBV5-1,NA,CASSLAGGQETQYF,TGCGCCAGCAGCTTGGCCGGGGGCCAAGAGACCCAGTACTTC
TRBJ2-7,NA,TRBV5-4,NA,CASSPSGDRHYEQYF,TGTGCCAGCAGCCCCTCGGGAGACAGACACTACGAGCAGTACTTC
TRBJ2-5,few,TRBV7-2,TRBD1,CASSLGGDRAETQYF,TGTGCCAGCAGCTTGGGGGGGGACAGGGCCGAGACCCAGTACTTC
TRBJ1-4,NA,TRBV2,TRBD1,CASSEDRGEKLFF,TGTGCCAGCAGTGAAGACAGGGGGGAAAAACTGTTTTTT
TRBJ1-5,few,TRBV19,NA,CASSPTENQPQHF,TGTGCCAGTAGCCCGACAGAAAATCAGCCCCAGCATTTT
TRBJ2-3,NA,TRBV9,NA,CASSSPLSDTDTQYF,TGTGCCAGCAGCTCACCACTTAGCGACACAGATACGCAGTATTTT
TRBJ1-6,NA,TRBV15,TRBD1,CATSRDRTGGSPLHF,TGTGCCACCAGCAGAGATCGGACAGGGGGTTCACCCCTCCACTTT
TRBJ2-1,NA,TRBV19,TRBD1,CASRKQGAYNEQFF,TGTGCCAGTAGGAAACAGGGGGCCTACAATGAGCAGTTCTTC
TRBJ2-7,few,TRBV19,TRBD2,CASSMGSGGFYEQYF,TGTGCCAGTAGTATGGGTAGCGGGGGCTTCTACGAGCAGTACTTC